The 4 T cell receptor beta chains below were found in one sample sequenced in a study of T cell repertoires in cytomegalovirus infection (dated by TCRdb to the late 2010s). Reading the label with the study, this specimen's treatment or condition is: in vitro stimulation with specific CMV peptide epitopes to enrich CMV-specific T cells. Their antigen targets remain unknown. Sequenced using an Illumina HiSeq 1500. In TCRdb, the public reads were trimmed at Q25 with fastp and aligned with MiXCR, with productive beta chains retained. Every entry covers one CDR3 protein and lists the most common genes and DNA from its rows. This sample holds 550,000 to 850,000 distinct CDR3 sequences; around 32% were observed only once. Of the sample, around a sixth falls within the top ten clones. The material sequenced was cultured PBMCs, taken from culture after CMV antigen stimulation. These receptors came from a human donor in good health (CMV status not recorded). Some clones in this sample may be carry-over from other donors' samples.

This chain connects TRBV7-6 to TRBJ2-1; D uncertain. The CDR3 has 16 residues. Trimming removed 4 bases from V and 0 bases from J, with 13 bases in between. Germline V lookup: CDR1 SGHVS, CDR2 FNYEAQ. CDR3 sequence reads: CASSSRPPGSYNEQFF. The CDR3 DNA reads TGTGCCAGCAGCTCGAGACCCCCGGGCTCCTACAATGAGCAGTTCTTC. Full variable domain (outside the CDR3, taken from reference TRBV7-6 and TRBJ2-1): GAGVSQSPRYKVTKRGQDVALRCDPISGHVSLYWYRQALGQGPEFLTYFNYEAQQDKSGLPNDRFSAERPEGSISTLTIQRTEQRDSAMYRCASSSRPPGSYNEQFFGPGTRLTVL.

The J gene is TRBJ2-3, the V gene TRBV5-4; TRBD2 might be the D (5 bases). CDR1 and CDR2 (germline): SGHNT, YYREEE (reference sequence). Trimming took 5 bases from V and 1 from J, leaving 14 bases between them. This CDR3 is built from 15 residues. The CDR3 reads CASRSPGSRTDTQYF. The CDR3 DNA follows: TGTGCCAGCAGGTCCCCGGGGTCCCGCACAGATACGCAGTATTTT.

The chain couples TRBV20-1 to TRBJ1-1, with D possibly being TRBD1 (5 bases). Trimming took 0 bases from V and 1 from J, leaving 18 bases between them. The CDR3 is 17 amino acids. The germline V gene has CDR1 DFQATT and CDR2 SNEGSKA (reference sequence). This chain's CDR3 is CSARDRGRVFGNTEAFF. CDR3 DNA sequence: TGCAGTGCTAGAGATCGGGGCAGGGTCTTTGGGAACACTGAAGCTTTCTTT.

The chain joins TRBV19 to TRBJ1-2; 7 nucleotides match TRBD1. J was trimmed by 8 bases and V by 5 bases; bases with no gene match: 8. Germline-derived CDR1 and CDR2 are LNHDA and SQIVND (reference sequence). The CDR3 spans 13 residues. CDR3: CASSVQGIGGYTF. CDR3 nucleotide sequence: TGTGCCAGTAGTGTACAGGGGATTGGGGGCTACACCTTC.